This T cell receptor beta chain was retrieved from a study of T cell responses to AZD1222 COVID-19 vaccine. As concerns this clone: Its antigen is as yet unknown.

Study-wide results and caveats: Only after the peak T cell response were repertoires sampled.

The V and J ends lost 1 base and 3 bases respectively, with 8 bases between them. Germline V gene data show CDR1 as SGHNT and CDR2 as YYREEE (reference sequence). The CDR3 loop spans 13 amino acids. The table came from immunoSEQ multiplex PCR; TCRdb's copy has only in-frame clones and leaves some out. Counted here are about 160,000 clones, roughly nine tenths occurring once; the ten biggest clones make up 1.9%. This TCR came from an adult in good health. The chain recombines TRBV5-4 with TRBJ2-7, with D hard to call. The source was peripheral blood, collected on day 0 of AZD1222 vaccination. The CDR3 region has the DNA TGTGCCAGCAGCTTGAGACGGAGCTACGAGCAGTACTTC. Amino acid sequence: CASSLRRSYEQYF.